Described below is a single T cell receptor beta chain sequence and its context. The data derive from a study of blood T cell repertoires in COVID-19. Study in general: Some COVID-19 samples were acute and others convalescent; all came from the United States, Italy and Spain. The analysed material was cDNA or gDNA that came from T cells, B-cell-depleted T cells, or PBMCs.

Study processing details: Reference gene primer amplification gave estimated nucleated cell counts. Produced via immunoSEQ multiplex PCR; TCRdb's table is partial and in-frame only. V, J and clone size are taken as reported in that table, and D and trimming were inferred from the DNA itself. The sample records around 140,000 clones, about four fifths being singletons. This TCR derives from a man aged 55 to 70 with acute or convalescent COVID-19. Sequenced input: peripheral blood.

CDR3: CASSTGQMDYEQYF. Here the CDR3 DNA reads TGTGCCAGTAGTACTGGACAGATGGACTACGAGCAGTACTTC. The rearrangement joins TRBV19 to TRBJ2-7; TRBD1 is a possible D gene (6 bases). CDR1 is LNHDA and CDR2 is SQIVND in the germline V gene (reference sequence). Between the trimmed V and J ends, which lost 4 bases and 3 bases, there was a span of 13 bases. The CDR3 length is 14 residues.